The T cell receptor beta chain under discussion was sequenced for a study of cytomegalovirus exposure and HLA in healthy donors. These donors, healthy bone marrow donors, were studied. Study-wide results and caveats: Available immune exposure information covered CMV serostatus only. Most TCR beta V segments were productive about 87% or about 30% of the time in an earlier analysis.

PCR amplification relied on 60 Vbeta primers (plus 13 Jbeta primers). TCRdb keeps only in-frame clones here, not all; method: immunoSEQ multiplex PCR. The repertoire includes around 200,000 clones, less than 90% of them detected once, and 0.31% sits in the top ten. A remark on this clone: Its specificity is not known. The identical CDR3 is also encoded by other nucleotide sequences in the sample.

Germline V gene sequence: CDR1 DFQATT, CDR2 SNEGSKA (reference sequence). V shed 1 base and J shed 8 bases, with 6 bases lying between them. The CDR3 is 11 residues long. Sequenced input: PBMCs. This clonotype originated in a woman aged 25-40 years in good health and CMV-seronegative. V gene TRBV20-1 combines with J gene TRBJ2-1; possible D gene TRBD1, 5 bases. The CDR3: CSARGGYEQFF. The CDR3 bases are TGCAGTGCTAGAGGGGGCTATGAGCAGTTCTTC.